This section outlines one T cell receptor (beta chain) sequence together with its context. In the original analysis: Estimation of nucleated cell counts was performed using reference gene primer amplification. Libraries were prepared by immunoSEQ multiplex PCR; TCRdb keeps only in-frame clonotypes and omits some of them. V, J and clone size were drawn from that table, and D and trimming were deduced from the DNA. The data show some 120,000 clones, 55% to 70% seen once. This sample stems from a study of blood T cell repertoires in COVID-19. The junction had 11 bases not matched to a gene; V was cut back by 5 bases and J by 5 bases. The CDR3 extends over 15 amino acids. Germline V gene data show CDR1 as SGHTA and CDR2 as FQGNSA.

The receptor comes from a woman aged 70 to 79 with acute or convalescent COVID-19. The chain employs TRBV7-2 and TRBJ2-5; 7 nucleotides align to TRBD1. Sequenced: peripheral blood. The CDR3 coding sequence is TGTGCCAGCAGCGAGGACAGGCGTCCTTTGGAGACCCAGTACTTC. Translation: CASSEDRRPLETQYF.